This T cell receptor (beta chain) stems from a study of T cell repertoires in cytomegalovirus infection. Study overall: Public signatures in TCR beta pointed to CMV infection and matching HLA type.

Germline assignment: CDR1 SGHDT and CDR2 YYEEEE. V dropped 4 bases and J dropped 5 bases, with 12 bases sitting between them. The CDR3 extends over 13 amino acids. This clonotype was seen at least ten times. Via MiXCR, TCRdb re-called the reads, giving one row per CDR3 protein. The sample has about 300,000 distinct CDR3 sequences, 9.6% seen once. Source material: PBMCs. The receptor comes from a human donor in good health (CMV status not recorded). Some clones in this sample may be carry-over from other donors' samples. The J gene is TRBJ2-5, the V gene TRBV5-6, with D perhaps TRBD1 or TRBD2 (5 bases each). CDR3: CASSPGTAETQYF. For the CDR3, the DNA is TGTGCCAGCAGCCCAGGGACGGCGGAGACCCAGTACTTC.